The clone carrying this T cell receptor beta chain was picked up one time. Antigen: not known. The data stem from a study of T cells in localized non-small cell lung cancer. Profiling relied on immunoSEQ multiplex PCR, and the TCRdb table lists in-frame clones only, not all of them. The sample carries 15,000 or so clones, 70% to 90% recorded once. Trimming shortened V by 0 bases and J by 3 bases, and 13 bases separated the two germline ends. The CDR3 consists of 16 residues. Per germline, CDR1 SEHNR and CDR2 FQNEAQ (reference sequence). Study results and limitations: Uninvolved adjacent lung showed higher T cell clonality than tumor. As only one tumor region underwent sequencing, heterogeneity remains possible. Longer overall survival was seen with higher T cell density measured in blood. Appearances in adjacent lung were noted for a median approximately 52 of the top 100 tumor clones.

The sequenced sample was peripheral blood, obtained before any cancer treatment. The origin of this receptor is a female donor aged 60 or older with stage III squamous cell lung carcinoma. This chain connects TRBV7-9 to TRBJ2-3; D is possibly TRBD2 (5 bases). In DNA, the CDR3 is TGTGCCAGCAGCTTAGCGGCTAGCCCCTCGACAGATACGCAGTATTTT. This encodes CASSLAASPSTDTQYF.